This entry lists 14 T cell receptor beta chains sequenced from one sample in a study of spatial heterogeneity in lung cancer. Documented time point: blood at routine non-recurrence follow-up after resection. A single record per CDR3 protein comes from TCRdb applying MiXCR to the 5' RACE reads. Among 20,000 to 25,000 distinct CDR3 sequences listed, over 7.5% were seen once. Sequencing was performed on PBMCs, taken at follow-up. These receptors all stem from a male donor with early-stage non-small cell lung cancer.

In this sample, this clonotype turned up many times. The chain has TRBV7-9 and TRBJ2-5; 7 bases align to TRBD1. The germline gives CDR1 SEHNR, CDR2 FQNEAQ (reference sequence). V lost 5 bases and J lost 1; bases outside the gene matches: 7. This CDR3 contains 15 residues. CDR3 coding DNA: TGTGCCAGCAGCCACAGGGGAGAGGGCCAAGAGACCCAGTACTTC. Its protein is CASSHRGEGQETQYF.

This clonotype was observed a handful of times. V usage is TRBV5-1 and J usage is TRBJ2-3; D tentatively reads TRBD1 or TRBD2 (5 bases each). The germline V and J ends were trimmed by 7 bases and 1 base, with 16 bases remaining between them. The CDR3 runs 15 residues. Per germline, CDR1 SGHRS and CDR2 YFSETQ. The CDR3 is CASAPRDGGTDTQYF. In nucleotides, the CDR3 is TGCGCCAGCGCCCCCCGGGACGGAGGCACAGATACGCAGTATTTT.

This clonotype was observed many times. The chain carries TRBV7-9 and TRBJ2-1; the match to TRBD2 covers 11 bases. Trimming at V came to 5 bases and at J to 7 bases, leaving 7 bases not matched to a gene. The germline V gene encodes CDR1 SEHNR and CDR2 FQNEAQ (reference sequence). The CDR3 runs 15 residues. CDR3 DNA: TGTGCCAGCAGCCTTACTAGCGGGGGTTATAATGAGCAGTTCTTC. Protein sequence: CASSLTSGGYNEQFF.

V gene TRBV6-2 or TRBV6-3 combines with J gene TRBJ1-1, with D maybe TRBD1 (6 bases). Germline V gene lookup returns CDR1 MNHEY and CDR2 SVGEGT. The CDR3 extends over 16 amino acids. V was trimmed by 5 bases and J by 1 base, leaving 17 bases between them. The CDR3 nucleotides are TGTGCCAGCAGTAAGGGCAGGGGTCAGCCGAACACTGAAGCTTTCTTT. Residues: CASSKGRGQPNTEAFF.

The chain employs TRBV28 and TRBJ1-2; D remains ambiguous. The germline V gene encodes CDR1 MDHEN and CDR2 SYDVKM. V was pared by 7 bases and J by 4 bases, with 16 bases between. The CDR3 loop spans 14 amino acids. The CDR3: CASTPVTKRYGYTF. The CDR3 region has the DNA TGTGCCAGCACTCCGGTAACGAAGCGCTATGGCTACACCTTC.

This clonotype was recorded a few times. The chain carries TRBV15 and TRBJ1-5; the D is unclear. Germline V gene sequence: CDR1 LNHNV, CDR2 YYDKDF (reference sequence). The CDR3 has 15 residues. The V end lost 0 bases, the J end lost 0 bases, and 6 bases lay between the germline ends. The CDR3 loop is CATSRDLHSNQPQHF. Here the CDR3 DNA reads TGTGCCACCAGCAGAGATCTCCATAGCAATCAGCCCCAGCATTTT. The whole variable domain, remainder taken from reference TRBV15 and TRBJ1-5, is DAMVIQNPRYQVTQFGKPVTLSCSQTLNHNVMYWYQQKSSQAPKLLFHYYDKDFNNEADTPDNFQSRRPNTSFCFLDIRSPGLGDTAMYLCATSRDLHSNQPQHFGDGTRLSIL.

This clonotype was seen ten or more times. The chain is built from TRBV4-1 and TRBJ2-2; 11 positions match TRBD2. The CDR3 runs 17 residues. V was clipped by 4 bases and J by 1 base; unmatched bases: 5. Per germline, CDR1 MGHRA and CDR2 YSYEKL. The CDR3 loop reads CASSRLLAGVNTGELFF. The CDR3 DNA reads TGCGCCAGCAGCCGCCTACTAGCGGGGGTGAACACCGGGGAGCTGTTTTTT.

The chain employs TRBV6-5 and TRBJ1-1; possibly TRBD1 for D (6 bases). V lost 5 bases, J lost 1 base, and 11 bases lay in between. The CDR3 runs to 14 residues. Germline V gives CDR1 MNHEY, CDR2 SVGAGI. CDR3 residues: CASSGGGKNTEAFF. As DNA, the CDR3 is TGTGCCAGCAGTGGGGGGGGCAAGAACACTGAAGCTTTCTTT.

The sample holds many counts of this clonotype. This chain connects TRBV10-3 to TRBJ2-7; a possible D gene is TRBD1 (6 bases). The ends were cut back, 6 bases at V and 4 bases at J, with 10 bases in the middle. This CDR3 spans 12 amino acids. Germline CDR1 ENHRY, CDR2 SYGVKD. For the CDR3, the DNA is TGTGCCATCAGCAGGGGAAGTTACGAGCAGTACTTC. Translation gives CAISRGSYEQYF.

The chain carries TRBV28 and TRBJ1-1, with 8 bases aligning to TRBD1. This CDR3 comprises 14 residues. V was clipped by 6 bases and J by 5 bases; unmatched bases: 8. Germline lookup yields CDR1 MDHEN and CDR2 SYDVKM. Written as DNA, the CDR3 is TGTGCCAGCAGCCACCACAGGGGGGGTACTGAAGCTTTCTTT. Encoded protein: CASSHHRGGTEAFF.

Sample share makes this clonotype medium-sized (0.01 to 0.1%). In DNA, the CDR3 is TGCAGTGTCGGACAGGGACTCGAGCAGTACTTC. Protein: CSVGQGLEQYF. The chain links TRBV20-1 to TRBJ2-7, with 8 bases matching TRBD1. V trimming: 7 bases; J trimming: 6 bases; junction bases outside the gene matches: 5. The CDR3 has 11 residues. Germline assignment: CDR1 DFQATT and CDR2 SNEGSKA (reference sequence).

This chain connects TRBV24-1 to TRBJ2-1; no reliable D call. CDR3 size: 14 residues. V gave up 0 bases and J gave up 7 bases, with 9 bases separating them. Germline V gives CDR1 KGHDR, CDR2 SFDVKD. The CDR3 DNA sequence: TGTGCCACCAGTGATTTGCCGGGCCCTAATGAGCAGTTCTTC. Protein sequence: CATSDLPGPNEQFF.

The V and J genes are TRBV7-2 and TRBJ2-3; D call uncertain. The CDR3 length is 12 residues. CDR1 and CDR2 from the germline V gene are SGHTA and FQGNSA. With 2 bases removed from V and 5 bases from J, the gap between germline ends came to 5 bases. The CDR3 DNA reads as TGTGCCAGCAGCTTATTGATAGATACGCAGTATTTT. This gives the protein CASSLLIDTQYF.

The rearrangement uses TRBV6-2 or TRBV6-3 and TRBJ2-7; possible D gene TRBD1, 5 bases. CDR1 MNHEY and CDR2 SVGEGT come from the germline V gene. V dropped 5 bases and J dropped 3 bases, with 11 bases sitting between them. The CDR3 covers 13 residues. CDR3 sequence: CASSPQQDYEQYF. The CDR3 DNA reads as TGTGCCAGCAGTCCGCAACAGGACTACGAGCAGTACTTC.